One sample yielded the 10 T cell receptor beta chains listed below, sequenced in a study of T cell responses to AZD1222 COVID-19 vaccine (dated by TCRdb to about 2021). The receptor library was made with the immunoSEQ multiplex PCR assay. This is the immuneACCESS table as TCRdb keeps it, with only in-frame sequences that have V and J called. A part of the clones is gone; compared with another copy, unresolved V genes explain less than half, and the rest is unexplained. This sample comprises tens of thousands of clones, 85% of them detected only once. The ten largest clones represent roughly a fifth of the sample. The meaning of the sample's time point label: baseline before first vaccination. The sequencing here drew on peripheral blood, taken on day 0 of AZD1222 vaccination. Receptors originate from an adult in good health.

The CDR3 protein is CASRRGVNTEAFF. The CDR3 region has the DNA TGTGCCAGCCGCAGGGGGGTGAACACTGAAGCTTTCTTT. The chain combines TRBV12-3 or TRBV12-4 with TRBJ1-1, with 7 bases fitting TRBD1. Trimming at V came to 8 bases and at J to 0 bases, leaving 3 bases not matched to a gene. The CDR3 sequence is 13 residues long.

The chain joins TRBV11-3 to TRBJ2-1; unclear D gene. The germline CDR1 and CDR2 sequences are SGHNT and YENEEA. Trimming took 5 bases from V and 2 from J, leaving 19 bases between them. The CDR3 contains 17 residues. DNA for the CDR3: TGTGCCAGCAGCAAATCGCCCGGCACCTCGACCTACAATGAGCAGTTCTTC. It is translated as CASSKSPGTSTYNEQFF.

The chain has TRBV19 and TRBJ1-5; tentative D call: TRBD1 (5 bases). The ends were cut back, 0 bases at V and 4 bases at J, with 13 bases in the middle. Germline-derived CDR1 and CDR2 are LNHDA and SQIVND (reference sequence). This CDR3 has 16 residues. CDR3 amino acids: CASSIETRQFNQPQHF. The CDR3 nucleotides read TGTGCCAGTAGTATAGAGACTCGACAGTTTAATCAGCCCCAGCATTTT.

This chain connects TRBV19 to TRBJ1-1; 9 positions agree with TRBD1. Unmatched junction bases numbered 4, after V lost 5 bases and J lost 0 bases. This CDR3 is 15 amino acids long. Per germline, CDR1 LNHDA and CDR2 SQIVND (reference sequence). CDR3 sequence: CASSGGQGMNTEAFF. The CDR3 nucleotides are TGTGCCAGTAGTGGGGGACAGGGAATGAACACTGAAGCTTTCTTT.

This clone occurred a few times. The chain is built from TRBV10-3 and TRBJ1-6; D is perhaps TRBD1 (5 bases). Germline V gives CDR1 ENHRY, CDR2 SYGVKD. The CDR3 is 13 residues long. The V end was cut by 0 bases, the J end by 16 bases, with 13 bases between. CDR3 loop: CAISESIGTTLHF. The CDR3 nucleotides are TGTGCCATCAGTGAGTCAATCGGGACCACTCTCCACTTT.

V and J are TRBV4-2 and TRBJ1-2; TRBD1 matches at 7 bases. The germline gives CDR1 LGHNA, CDR2 YNFKEQ. V gave up 5 bases and J gave up 8 bases; unmatched junction bases: 14. The CDR3 length is 15 residues. The CDR3 sequence: CASSYRTGGDGGYTF. The CDR3, as DNA: TGTGCCAGCAGCTATAGGACAGGAGGGGATGGGGGCTACACCTTC.

The chain links TRBV10-3 to TRBJ1-2; D might be TRBD1 (6 bases). The length of the CDR3 is 13 residues. CDR1 and CDR2 from the germline V gene are ENHRY and SYGVKD. Trimming took off 10 bases at V and 1 base at J, with 13 bases between the two ends. The chain's CDR3 is CANRDTFNYGYTF. The CDR3 DNA reads TGTGCCAACCGGGACACTTTTAACTATGGCTACACCTTC.

The rearrangement links TRBV9 to TRBJ1-5; tentative D call: TRBD1 (5 bases). This CDR3 is built from 15 residues. Germline CDR1 and CDR2: SGDLS and YYNGEE. The V end lost 3 bases, the J end lost 4 bases, and 14 bases lay between the germline ends. CDR3 nucleotides: TGTGCCAGCAGCGAAAACCCCGGGACGAATCAGCCCCAGCATTTT. Amino acids: CASSENPGTNQPQHF.

This chain uses TRBV27 with TRBJ2-3, with D perhaps TRBD2 (6 bases). CDR1 and CDR2 from the germline V gene are MNHEY and SMNVEV (reference sequence). V lost 3 bases, J lost 3 bases, and 10 bases lay in between. This CDR3 spans 14 amino acids. CDR3 sequence: CASSFFGGTDTQYF. The CDR3 DNA reads as TGTGCCAGCAGTTTTTTCGGAGGGACAGATACGCAGTATTTT.

V gene TRBV20-1 combines with J gene TRBJ2-5, with D perhaps matching TRBD2 (6 bases). V was cut by 3 bases and J by 5 bases, with 10 bases left in between. The germline gives CDR1 DFQATT, CDR2 SNEGSKA (reference sequence). The CDR3 is made up of 12 amino acids. CDR3: CSASKEGETQYF. CDR3 bases: TGCAGTGCTAGTAAGGAGGGTGAGACCCAGTACTTC.